This T cell receptor beta chain was identified during a study of T cells in severe cutaneous drug reactions. Bulk and single-cell libraries used iRepertoire multiplex PCR with TCR subtype-specific primers. Roughly 100-550 ng of RNA per sample was bulk library input. No DNA is given; TCRdb re-called the multiplex PCR reads and lists each CDR3 protein once. The sample totals tens of thousands of distinct CDR3 sequences; its top ten clones hold 7.5%. Per germline, CDR1 SNHLY and CDR2 FYNNEI. This CDR3 comprises 11 residues. Sequenced patients had Stevens-Johnson syndrome or toxic epidermal necrolysis caused by carbamazepine.

The J gene is TRBJ2-1, the V gene TRBV2. This receptor was taken from a human donor with toxic epidermal necrolysis, a severe cutaneous drug reaction. Sequences were obtained from PBMCs. Here the CDR3 reads CASMEQNEQFF.